Below are 4 T cell receptor beta chains sequenced from a single sample in a study of blood T cell repertoires in COVID-19. Clones were read by immunoSEQ multiplex PCR, and TCRdb kept only the in-frame ones, dropping some. The data contain approximately 330,000 clones, over 80% of them seen just once; the ten biggest clones take up roughly a tenth. The sample comprised peripheral blood. All receptors come from a man aged 25 to 40 with COVID-19, enrolled during active disease.

V is TRBV7-8 and J is TRBJ2-7, with unresolved D. The CDR3 sequence is 16 residues long. V shed 2 bases and J shed 3 bases, with 17 bases lying between them. The germline CDR1 and CDR2 sequences are SGHVS and FQNEAQ. The CDR3 DNA sequence: TGTGCCAGCAGCTTAATTTCATTGGTACAGTTCTACGAGCAGTACTTC. Its translation: CASSLISLVQFYEQYF.

The V and J genes are TRBV7-9 and TRBJ1-6; TRBD1 matches 8 bases. This CDR3 is built from 17 residues. CDR1 and CDR2 from the germline V gene are SEHNR and FQNEAQ (reference sequence). J was trimmed by 9 bases and V by 5 bases; bases with no gene match: 15. CDR3 in DNA: TGTGCCAGCAGCCCTCCGCTTCAGGGGGCAGGGGGTTCACCCCTCCACTTT. Residues: CASSPPLQGAGGSPLHF.

The V gene is TRBV28, the J gene TRBJ1-2, with a tentative D call TRBD1 (5 bases). Trimming stripped 2 bases from V and 0 bases from J, with 16 bases between. Germline-derived CDR1 and CDR2 are MDHEN and SYDVKM. The CDR3 has 17 amino acids. Written as DNA, the CDR3 is TGTGCCAGCAGTTTAAGGGCAGGGTATTATTCTAACTATGGCTACACCTTC. This codes for CASSLRAGYYSNYGYTF.

The rearrangement links TRBV6-6 to TRBJ2-2, with D possibly TRBD1 on 5 matching bases. The CDR3 consists of 14 residues. CDR1 and CDR2 (germline): MNHNY, SVGAGI (reference sequence). Trimming stripped 4 bases from V and 6 bases from J, with 12 bases between. The CDR3 loop is CASSSTVKSGELFF. The CDR3 DNA reads as TGTGCCAGCAGTTCGACAGTCAAATCCGGGGAGCTGTTTTTT.